Here is one TCR beta chain with its context. TCRdb's table, derived via immunoSEQ multiplex PCR, lists solely in-frame clones and lacks some. Of about 77,000 clones in the sample, around 93% were seen once. This record belongs to a study of T cell changes during pregnancy in multiple sclerosis. The CDR3 is 15 amino acids. Germline assignment: CDR1 ENHRY and CDR2 SYGVKD. V shed 4 bases and J 7 bases; nucleotides not matched to a gene: 9. The sequenced sample was peripheral blood, obtained after pregnancy. This chain uses TRBV10-3 with TRBJ2-5, with 10 bases aligning to TRBD2. This sequence was found in a female donor in good health, enrolled as a control in a pregnancy study. CDR3 in DNA: TGTGCCATCAGTGGAGCGGGGGGGCTTCTGGGGACCCAGTACTTC. Residues: CAISGAGGLLGTQYF.